This paragraph covers one TCR beta chain sequence. The antigen remains undetermined. Profiled with immunoSEQ multiplex PCR; TCRdb holds only in-frame clones, not every one. Among approximately 12,000 clones, about 83% were seen once, and the ten largest hold 49%. CDR3 length: 14 residues. Trimming removed 4 bases at V and 3 bases at J, with 12 bases between. Germline CDR1 and CDR2: SGDLS and YYNGEE. These data belong to a study of OX40 agonist ivuxolimab in advanced cancers. Across the study: Patients in the trial were receiving intravenous ivuxolimab every 2 weeks, at doses of 0.01 to 10 mg/kg. Therapy given before enrollment (anti-PD-1, anti-PD-L1 or anti-CTLA-4) was allowed, and roughly 41% had some.

Findings of the study overall: Normalized T-cell clonal expansion was also low in some nonresponders. At doses 0.1 to 3.0 mg/kg, CD4+ and CD8+ clones expanded.

The material was CD4+ or CD8+ T cells sorted from blood, obtained in a trial of the OX40 agonist ivuxolimab. The receptor's source is an adult with an advanced solid tumor such as melanoma, head and neck, liver or kidney cancer. The chain couples TRBV9 to TRBJ2-3; the D is unclear. The CDR3 reads CASSPTAMTDTQYF. CDR3 nucleotides: TGTGCCAGCAGCCCCACCGCCATGACAGATACGCAGTATTTT. Full variable domain (rest looked up from reference TRBV9 and TRBJ2-3): DSGVTQTPKHLITATGQRVTLRCSPRSGDLSVYWYQQSLDQGLQFLIQYYNGEERAKGNILERFSAQQFPDLHSELNLSSLELGDSALYFCASSPTAMTDTQYFGPGTRLTVL.